This note documents a single T cell receptor beta chain sequence. Germline values: CDR1 SQVTM, CDR2 ANQGSEA. V lost 4 bases and J 5 bases, leaving 14 bases between the germline ends. The CDR3 extends over 14 amino acids. The data derive from a study of blood T cell repertoires in COVID-19. Study in general: Collection of acute and convalescent COVID-19 samples took place in the United States, Italy and Spain. T cells, B-cell-depleted T cells, or PBMCs supplied cDNA or gDNA.

Original methodology: Reference gene primer amplification yielded estimated nucleated cell counts. Generated by immunoSEQ multiplex PCR, the TCRdb table keeps only in-frame clones and is missing some. V, J and clone size are taken as reported in that table, and D and trimming were inferred from the DNA itself. The sample includes under 45,000 clones, around nine tenths of them seen just once. This clonotype was sampled from a man in his 60s with active or convalescent COVID-19. This chain links TRBV29-1 with TRBJ2-2; perhaps TRBD2 as D (5 bases). The sequenced sample consisted of peripheral blood. In DNA, the CDR3 is TGCAGCGTTGTCTCGGGATCTGGGACCGGGGAGCTGTTTTTT. Amino acids: CSVVSGSGTGELFF.